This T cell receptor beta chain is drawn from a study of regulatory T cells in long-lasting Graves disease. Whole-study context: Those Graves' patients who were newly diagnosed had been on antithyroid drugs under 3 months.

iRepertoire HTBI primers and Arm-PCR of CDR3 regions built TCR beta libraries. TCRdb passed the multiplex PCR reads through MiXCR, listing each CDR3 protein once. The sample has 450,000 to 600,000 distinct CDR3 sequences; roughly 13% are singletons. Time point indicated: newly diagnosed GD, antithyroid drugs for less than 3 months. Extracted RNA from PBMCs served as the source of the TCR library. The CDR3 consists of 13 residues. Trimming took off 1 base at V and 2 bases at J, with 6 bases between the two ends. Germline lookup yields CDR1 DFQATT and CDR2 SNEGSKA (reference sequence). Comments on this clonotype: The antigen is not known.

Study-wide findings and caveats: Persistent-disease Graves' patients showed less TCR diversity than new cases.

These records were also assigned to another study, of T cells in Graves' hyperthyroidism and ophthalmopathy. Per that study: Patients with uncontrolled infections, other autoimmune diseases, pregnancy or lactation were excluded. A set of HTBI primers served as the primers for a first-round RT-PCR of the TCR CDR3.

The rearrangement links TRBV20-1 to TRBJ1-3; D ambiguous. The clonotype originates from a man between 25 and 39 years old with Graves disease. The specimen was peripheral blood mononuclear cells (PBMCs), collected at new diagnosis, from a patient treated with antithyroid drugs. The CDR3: CSARGGAGNTIYF. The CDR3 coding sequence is TGCAGTGCTAGAGGCGGGGCTGGAAACACCATATATTTT.